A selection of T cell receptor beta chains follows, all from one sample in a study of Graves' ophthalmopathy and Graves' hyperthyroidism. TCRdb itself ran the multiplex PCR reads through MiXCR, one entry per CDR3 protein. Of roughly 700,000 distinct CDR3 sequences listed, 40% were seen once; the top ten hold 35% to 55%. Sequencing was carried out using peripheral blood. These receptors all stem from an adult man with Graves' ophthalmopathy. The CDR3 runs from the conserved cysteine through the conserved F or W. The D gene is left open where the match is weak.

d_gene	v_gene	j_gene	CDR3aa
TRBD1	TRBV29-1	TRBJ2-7	CSSQGQGDYEQYF
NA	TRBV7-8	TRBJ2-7	CASSRRGLYEQYF
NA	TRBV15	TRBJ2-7	CATSRDVGQGGEQYF
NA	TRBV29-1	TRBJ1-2	CSVEQTGYGYTF
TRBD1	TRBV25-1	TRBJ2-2	CASHNRGANTGELFF
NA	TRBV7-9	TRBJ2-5	CASSPGPLATQYF
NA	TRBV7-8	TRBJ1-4	CASSPVRVAEKLFF
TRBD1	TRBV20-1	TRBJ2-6	CSASGQGLSGANVLTF
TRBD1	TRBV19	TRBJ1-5	CASSIGETGNQPQHF
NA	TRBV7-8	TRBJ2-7	CASSPRTTSGRGGEQYF
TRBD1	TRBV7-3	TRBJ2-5	CASSSDRGGTGTQYF
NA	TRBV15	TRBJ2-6	CATSRDRVSGANVLTF
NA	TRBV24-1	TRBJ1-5	CATAFNQPQHF
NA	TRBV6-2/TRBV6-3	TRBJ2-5	CASSYSQVSETQYF
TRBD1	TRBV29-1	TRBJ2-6	CSAGTGGSGANVLTF
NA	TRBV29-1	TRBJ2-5	CSSLGWAGEETQYF
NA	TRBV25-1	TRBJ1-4	CASSSSRGRNEKLFF
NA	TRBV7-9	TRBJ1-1	CAWRDGGTEAFF
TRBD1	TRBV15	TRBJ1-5	CATSSDRGLSNQPQHF
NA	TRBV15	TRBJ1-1	CATSRDYLTRDTMNTEAFF
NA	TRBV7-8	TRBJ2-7	CASSAAGYEQYF
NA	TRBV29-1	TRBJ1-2	CSLGQGWYGYTF
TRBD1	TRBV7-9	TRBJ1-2	CASSGTGGENYGYTF
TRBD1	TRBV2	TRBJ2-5	CASSGTGLGQETQYF
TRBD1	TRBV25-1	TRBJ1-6	CASSVQDRESPLHF
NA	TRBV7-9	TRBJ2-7	CASSLGISGGLYEQYF